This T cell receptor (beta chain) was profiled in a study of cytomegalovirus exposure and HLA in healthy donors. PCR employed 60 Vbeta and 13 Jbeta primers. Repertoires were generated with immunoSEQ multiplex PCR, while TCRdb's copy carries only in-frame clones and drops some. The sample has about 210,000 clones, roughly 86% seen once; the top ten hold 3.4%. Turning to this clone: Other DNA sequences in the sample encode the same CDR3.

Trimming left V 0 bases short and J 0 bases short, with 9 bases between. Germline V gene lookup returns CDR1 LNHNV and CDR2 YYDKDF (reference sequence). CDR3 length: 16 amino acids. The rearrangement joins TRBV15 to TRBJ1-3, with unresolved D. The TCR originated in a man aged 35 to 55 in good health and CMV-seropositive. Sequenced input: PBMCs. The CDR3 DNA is TGTGCCACCAGCAGAGATCCAGGAAGCTCTGGAAACACCATATATTTT. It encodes CATSRDPGSSGNTIYF.